Below, 28 T cell receptor beta chains from the same sample are listed, as sequenced in a study of cytomegalovirus exposure and HLA in healthy donors. Amplification used 60 Vbeta primers and 13 Jbeta primers. Method: immunoSEQ multiplex PCR; TCRdb's copy keeps in-frame clones and lacks some. This repertoire shows 150,000 to 200,000 clones, 70% found once; its top ten account for around 4.6%. Sequencing was carried out using PBMCs. The receptors were gathered from a man younger than 30 in good health and CMV-seropositive.

This clone was detected a few times. The chain recombines TRBV6-6 with TRBJ2-5, with 8 bases that match TRBD1. The CDR3 contains 13 residues. V gave up 8 bases and J gave up 5 bases; unmatched junction bases: 7. Germline V gene lookup returns CDR1 MNHNY and CDR2 SVGAGI (reference sequence). CDR3 sequence reads: CASQTGGDETQYF. The CDR3 nucleotides read TGTGCCAGCCAAACAGGGGGTGATGAGACCCAGTACTTC.

This clone came up once. V usage is TRBV25-1 and J usage is TRBJ2-1, with TRBD2 matching over 9 bases. The CDR3 is 11 amino acids. With 6 bases clipped from V and 9 bases from J, the junction kept 0 bases outside the gene matches. CDR1 is MGHDK, CDR2 SYGVNS, per germline. In nucleotides, the CDR3 is TGTGCCAGCAGACTAGCGGGTGAGCAGTTCTTC. It codes for CASRLAGEQFF.

This chain connects TRBV15 to TRBJ1-2; D might be TRBD1 (6 bases). This CDR3 is 14 amino acids long. The germline V gene has CDR1 LNHNV and CDR2 YYDKDF (reference sequence). V lost 0 bases and J 8 bases, leaving 13 bases between the germline ends. This CDR3 is CATSRDLGAWGYTF. The CDR3 coding sequence is TGTGCCACCAGCAGAGATTTGGGGGCATGGGGCTACACCTTC.

The genes are TRBV5-4 and TRBJ2-2; D may be TRBD1 (5 bases). Trimming removed 7 bases from V and 6 bases from J, with 10 bases in between. The CDR3 runs 12 residues. Germline CDR1 and CDR2: SGHNT and YYREEE (reference sequence). CDR3 nucleotide sequence: TGTGCCAGCTCCCTAGGGGCCGGGGAGCTGTTTTTT. It translates to CASSLGAGELFF.

The V gene is TRBV18, the J gene TRBJ1-2; 7 bases are shared with TRBD1. This CDR3 comprises 13 residues. The germline CDR1 and CDR2 sequences are KGHSH and LQKENI. Trimming removed 4 bases from V and 2 bases from J; junction bases left unmatched: 1. The CDR3, as DNA: TGTGCCAGCTCACTGGACAGGAACTATGGCTACACCTTC. Protein sequence: CASSLDRNYGYTF.

The gene calls are TRBV21-1 and TRBJ1-4; the D call TRBD1 from the table was never checked on the DNA. TRBV21-1 is shown as a pseudogene. The CDR3 sequence is 23 residues long. In DNA form, the CDR3 reads TGTGCCAGCACCTCATTAAGGGGTCGAGGTTTTTTTTGCTACCGTGTCGGAATCGAAAAACTGTTTTTT. It is translated as CASTSLRGRGFFCYRVGIEKLFF.

This chain uses TRBV6-1 with TRBJ1-1; a weak D match, TRBD1 (5 bases). The CDR3 loop spans 19 amino acids. Trimming removed 4 bases from V and 0 bases from J, with 24 bases in between. Germline V gene data show CDR1 as MNHNS and CDR2 as SASEGT. The CDR3 reads CASSGEKSGGPIMNTEAFF. Here the CDR3 DNA reads TGTGCCAGCAGTGGCGAGAAGTCCGGGGGACCCATCATGAACACTGAAGCTTTCTTT.

The J gene is TRBJ2-5, the V gene TRBV6-1; a weak D match, TRBD2 (5 bases). Germline CDR1 is MNHNS and CDR2 is SASEGT. This CDR3 is built from 16 residues. Between the trimmed V and J ends, which lost 1 base and 1 base, there was a span of 13 bases. In DNA, the CDR3 is TGTGCCAGCAGTGAAGGGCGGGTACAGCCCCAAGAGACCCAGTACTTC. As protein: CASSEGRVQPQETQYF.

This chain joins TRBV28 and TRBJ2-1, with a weak D call TRBD2 (6 bases). The CDR3 is 14 amino acids. Between the trimmed V and J ends, which lost 2 bases and 6 bases, there was a span of 11 bases. Germline assignment: CDR1 MDHEN and CDR2 SYDVKM. CDR3 sequence (DNA): TGTGCCAGCAGTTTACAGGGAGGTCGCAATGAGCAGTTCTTC. This translates into CASSLQGGRNEQFF.

The chain couples TRBV30 to TRBJ1-1, with unresolved D. Germline CDR1 and CDR2: GTSNPN and SVGIG (reference sequence). The CDR3 runs 11 residues. Trimming left V 1 base short and J 5 bases short, with 5 bases between. CDR3 DNA sequence: TGTGCCTGGAGTGAACGGACTGAAGCTTTCTTT. This sequence encodes CAWSERTEAFF.

The chain is built from TRBV29-1 and TRBJ1-5; the match to TRBD1 covers 11 bases. V lost 5 bases and J lost 4; bases outside the gene matches: 4. The CDR3 loop spans 14 amino acids. Germline CDR1 SQVTM, CDR2 ANQGSEA. CDR3 loop: CSVTGTGGNQPQHF. The CDR3 DNA sequence: TGCAGCGTTACCGGGACAGGGGGAAATCAGCCCCAGCATTTT.

V and J are TRBV5-1 and TRBJ2-7; the match to TRBD2 covers 15 bases. Losses at the gene ends were 3 bases for V and 5 bases for J; bases not matched to a gene: 6. Germline CDR1 SGHRS, CDR2 YFSETQ. The CDR3 totals 16 residues. CDR3 loop: CASSSGLAGGPHEQYV. The CDR3 DNA follows: TGCGCCAGCAGCTCCGGACTAGCGGGAGGGCCTCACGAGCAGTACGTC.

Remarks on this clone: This may stem from a read error, because a much larger clone lies one nucleotide away. The CDR3 loop reads CASSLGENTEAFF. The CDR3, as DNA: TGTGCCAGCAGCTTAGGAGAGAACACTGAAGCTTTCTTT. The V and J genes are TRBV7-2 and TRBJ1-1; D is ambiguous. The length of the CDR3 is 13 residues. Deletions cut 1 base from V and 1 base from J, with 4 bases between. From germline, CDR1 is SGHTA and CDR2 FQGNSA.

The chain links TRBV2 to TRBJ1-1; a weak D match, TRBD1 (6 bases). CDR1 and CDR2 (germline): SNHLY, FYNNEI. V lost 6 bases and J 4 bases, leaving 9 bases between the germline ends. The CDR3 totals 12 residues. In nucleotides, the CDR3 is TGTGCCAGCAGCCGGGGGGCCACTGAAGCTTTCTTT. It yields the protein CASSRGATEAFF.

The V gene is TRBV5-1, the J gene TRBJ1-4; TRBD1 agrees at 9 bases. V dropped 1 base and J dropped 6; count of bases not matched to a gene: 7. This CDR3 region has 16 residues. The germline V gene encodes CDR1 SGHRS and CDR2 YFSETQ. The CDR3 region has the DNA TGCGCCAGCAGCTTGAGGAACAGGGGGCGCGATGAAAAACTGTTTTTT. Protein: CASSLRNRGRDEKLFF. The full variable domain, rest sourced from reference TRBV5-1 and TRBJ1-4, is KAGVTQTPRYLIKTRGQQVTLSCSPISGHRSVSWYQQTPGQGLQFLFEYFSETQRNKGNFPGRFSGRQFSNSRSEMNVSTLELGDSALYLCASSLRNRGRDEKLFFGSGTQLSVL.

The chain recombines TRBV5-1 with TRBJ2-1, with 7 bases identical to TRBD1. The junction had 3 bases not matched to a gene; V was cut back by 1 base and J by 2 bases. CDR1 SGHRS and CDR2 YFSETQ come from the germline V gene. There are 15 residues in the CDR3. The CDR3 region is CASSLTGQPYNEQFF. CDR3 nucleotide sequence: TGCGCCAGCAGCTTGACGGGACAGCCCTACAATGAGCAGTTCTTC.

V and J are TRBV28 and TRBJ1-2; no reliable D call. The CDR3 totals 16 residues. Germline CDR1 is MDHEN and CDR2 is SYDVKM. Trimming removed 8 bases from V and 3 bases from J, with 22 bases in between. The CDR3 region has the DNA TGTGCCAGCCAATCTGAGAGGGAGGAGGTCTACTATGGCTACACCTTC. Its protein is CASQSEREEVYYGYTF.

The sample holds one count of this clone. V and J are TRBV27 and TRBJ2-2; perhaps TRBD2 as D (8 bases). Trimming took off 5 bases at V and 5 bases at J, with 27 bases between the two ends. The CDR3 is 19 amino acids. Germline-derived CDR1 and CDR2 are MNHEY and SMNVEV (reference sequence). As DNA, the CDR3 is TGTGCCAGCAGTCTCTGGCCCGGGGGGGACAGCGGAGGGACCGGGGAGCTGTTTTTT. Its protein product is CASSLWPGGDSGGTGELFF.

The chain combines TRBV11-2 with TRBJ1-1, with TRBD1 as a possible D gene (6 bases). The germline gives CDR1 SGHAT, CDR2 FQNNGV. This CDR3 spans 13 amino acids. The V end lost 4 bases, the J end lost 6 bases, and 12 bases lay between the germline ends. The DNA for the CDR3 is TGTGCCAGCAGCTCCCACAGGGTCCCTGAAGCTTTCTTT. It yields the protein CASSSHRVPEAFF. The variable domain in full, with the rest retrieved from reference TRBV11-2 and TRBJ1-1, is EAGVAQSPRYKIIEKRQSVAFWCNPISGHATLYWYQQILGQGPKLLIQFQNNGVVDDSQLPKDRFSAERLKGVDSTLKIQPAKLEDSAVYLCASSSHRVPEAFFGQGTRLTVV.

The J gene is TRBJ2-7, the V gene TRBV12-2; the D call TRBD1 from the table was never checked on the DNA. TRBV12-2 is given as a pseudogene. The CDR3 covers 16 residues. In DNA, the CDR3 is TGTGCAAGTCGCTTAATGGGGGCTGAGACGTGTCACGAGCAGTACGTC. This sequence encodes CASRLMGAETCHEQYV.

The table lists this clone with a count of one. V and J are TRBV6-4 and TRBJ2-3, with a tentative D call TRBD2 (5 bases). Germline CDR1 MRHNA, CDR2 SNTAGT. The CDR3 contains 15 residues. V was cut by 5 bases and J by 3 bases, with 15 bases left in between. CDR3 sequence reads: CASSNLGVGTDTQYF. The CDR3 nucleotides read TGTGCCAGCAGTAATTTGGGAGTCGGGACAGATACGCAGTATTTT.

The rearrangement joins TRBV6-1 to TRBJ2-2; 9 bases match TRBD1. The germline gives CDR1 MNHNS, CDR2 SASEGT. This CDR3 is 15 amino acids long. V lost 7 bases, J lost 6 bases, and 9 bases stayed unmatched. The CDR3 sequence: CASIKDRGGSGELFF. As DNA, the CDR3 is TGTGCCAGCATCAAGGACAGGGGAGGGTCCGGGGAGCTGTTTTTT.

This clone was seen a few times. V and J are TRBV7-2 and TRBJ2-7, with 11 bases identical to TRBD2. V shed 0 bases and J 0 bases; nucleotides not matched to a gene: 7. Germline V gives CDR1 SGHTA, CDR2 FQGNSA. The CDR3 length is 18 residues. The CDR3 region is CASSLASSGRTSSYEQYV. The CDR3, as DNA: TGTGCCAGCAGCTTAGCTTCTAGCGGGAGGACTTCCTCCTACGAGCAGTACGTC.

V usage is TRBV5-1 and J usage is TRBJ2-3, with 9 positions matching TRBD2. Germline trimming cut 4 bases from V and 1 base from J; bases unmatched to any gene: 1. CDR3 length: 14 residues. The germline V gene encodes CDR1 SGHRS and CDR2 YFSETQ. CDR3 in amino acids: CASSGGGGTDTQYF. The CDR3 nucleotides are TGCGCCAGCAGCGGCGGGGGGGGCACAGATACGCAGTATTTT.

The chain recombines TRBV9 with TRBJ1-3; D is possibly TRBD1 (5 bases). CDR3 length: 15 residues. Germline V gene lookup returns CDR1 SGDLS and CDR2 YYNGEE. Between the trimmed V and J ends, which lost 3 bases and 2 bases, there was a span of 12 bases. The CDR3 protein is CASSALGGAGNTIYF. CDR3 bases: TGTGCCAGCAGCGCCCTCGGAGGGGCTGGAAACACCATATATTTT.

The V and J genes are TRBV14 and TRBJ2-2; 9 bases are shared with TRBD2. The V and J ends lost 3 bases and 7 bases, in that order; junction bases with no gene match: 9. The CDR3 runs 16 residues. Germline lookup yields CDR1 SGHDN and CDR2 FVKESK. The CDR3 region is CASSHSAGGRGGELFF. The DNA of the CDR3 is TGTGCCAGCAGCCACTCAGCGGGGGGCAGAGGCGGGGAGCTGTTTTTT. Full variable domain (remainder filled in from reference TRBV14 and TRBJ2-2): EAGVTQFPSHSVIEKGQTVTLRCDPISGHDNLYWYRRVMGKEIKFLLHFVKESKQDESGMPNNRFLAERTGGTYSTLKVQPAELEDSGVYFCASSHSAGGRGGELFFGEGSRLTVL.

The chain uses TRBV2 and TRBJ2-2; D remains ambiguous. Germline assignment: CDR1 SNHLY and CDR2 FYNNEI. The CDR3 is 13 residues long. The CDR3 coding sequence is TGTGCTACTAAGGCAGAAAACACCGGGGAGCTGTTTTTT. Residues: CATKAENTGELFF.

This clone has just a few counts. This sample includes further DNA sequences coding for the same CDR3. The chain couples TRBV7-9 to TRBJ1-1; D is undetermined. V was trimmed by 2 bases and J by 5 bases, leaving 9 bases between them. This CDR3 has 13 residues. In germline, CDR1 is SEHNR, CDR2 FQNEAQ (reference sequence). The CDR3 sequence: CASSLSGGTEAFF. DNA for the CDR3: TGTGCCAGCAGCTTATCGGGAGGGACTGAAGCTTTCTTT.